A selection of T cell receptor beta chains follows, all from one sample in a study of early T cells in non-severe SARS-CoV-2 infection. MiXCR was run by TCRdb on the 5' RACE reads, yielding one entry per CDR3 protein. The table includes some 55,000 distinct CDR3 sequences, approximately 12% detected once. Sequencing used whole blood. All receptors come from an adult who was a healthcare worker with PCR-confirmed SARS-CoV-2 infection or an uninfected control (not recorded which). Both conserved end residues are part of each CDR3. The D gene is left open where the match is weak. Not every row has a clone size; where given, it reads once, few, many or a size class.

J gene	clone size	CDR3 length	D gene	V gene	CDR3 DNA	CDR3 protein
TRBJ2-2	many	14	TRBD1	TRBV11-2	TGTGCCAGCAGAAAAACAGGGGGCTCCGGGGAGCTGTTTTTT	CASRKTGGSGELFF
TRBJ2-1	many	17	TRBD1	TRBV24-1	TGTGCCACCAGTGATTTGGGGGGACAGGGGGCGGTCAATGAGCAGTTCTTC	CATSDLGGQGAVNEQFF
TRBJ2-7	many	13	.	TRBV11-2	TGTGCCAGCAGCTTGGGTATCTCCTACGAGCAGTACTTC	CASSLGISYEQYF
TRBJ2-5	many	13	TRBD2	TRBV5-1	TGCGCCAGCACAGCGGGGGGGCTTGAGACCCAGTACTTC	CASTAGGLETQYF
TRBJ1-2	many	12	TRBD1	TRBV29-1	TGCAGCGTTGAAAGGACAGGGGAAGGCTACACCTTC	CSVERTGEGYTF
TRBJ2-6	once	13	.	TRBV29-1	TGCAGCGTTGAACCCGCAGGGGCCAACGTCCTGACTTTC	CSVEPAGANVLTF
TRBJ2-3	few	15	TRBD1	TRBV7-9	TGTGCCAGCAGCTTGACAGGGATTAGCACAGATACGCAGTATTTT	CASSLTGISTDTQYF
TRBJ2-1	many	15	.	TRBV5-6	TGTGCCAGCAGCTTTCCAAGCGTCGTCTACAATGAGCAGTTCTTC	CASSFPSVVYNEQFF
TRBJ2-3	.	18	TRBD2	TRBV29-1	TGCAGCGTTGAAGGCCCCTCGCCCGAGGCGGGAGTAGTAGATACGCAGTATTTT	CSVEGPSPEAGVVDTQYF
TRBJ1-2	.	14	.	TRBV6-1	TGTGCCAGCAATACCGCGGGACGGAGTTATGGCTACACCTTC	CASNTAGRSYGYTF
TRBJ1-2	many	15	TRBD1	TRBV7-9	TGTGCCAGCAGCTTGGACAGGGGATTTAACTATGGCTACACCTTC	CASSLDRGFNYGYTF
TRBJ1-2	few	13	.	TRBV9	TGTGCCAGCAGCGCCGAAGGAATCTATGGCTACACCTTC	CASSAEGIYGYTF
TRBJ2-6	many	15	.	TRBV2	TGTGCCAGCAGCGAGAACAGGGCTGGGGCCAACGTCCTGACTTTC	CASSENRAGANVLTF
TRBJ2-1	.	16	.	TRBV10-3	TGTGCCATCAGTGAGTCGACTAGTAAGGTGATCAATGAGCAGTTCTTC	CAISESTSKVINEQFF
TRBJ1-3	many	16	.	TRBV18	TGTGCCAGCTCACCGGGGGCCGTCGCTTCGGAAAACACCATATATTTT	CASSPGAVASENTIYF
TRBJ2-7	.	15	TRBD1	TRBV28	TGTGCCAGCAGTACCTCGACAGGGGTGGCCTACGAGCAGTACTTC	CASSTSTGVAYEQYF
TRBJ1-5	.	16	TRBD1	TRBV6-6	TGTGCCAGCAGTTACTCGGACAGGGGGAGCAATCAGCCCCAGCATTTT	CASSYSDRGSNQPQHF
TRBJ2-5	few	14	TRBD1	TRBV10-2	TGCGCCAGCTCCGGGACAGAGTACCAAGAGACCCAGTACTTC	CASSGTEYQETQYF
TRBJ2-2	many	13	.	TRBV7-9	TGTGCCAGCAGGTCAACAGGGACCGGGGAGCTGTTTTTT	CASRSTGTGELFF
TRBJ1-5	few	15	.	TRBV4-2	TGTGCCAGCAGCCAAGAGGCGACAGCGAATCAGCCCCAGCATTTT	CASSQEATANQPQHF
TRBJ2-1	.	13	.	TRBV6-6	TGTGCCAGCAGCCTACAGAGTTACAATGAGCAGTTCTTC	CASSLQSYNEQFF
TRBJ1-2	.	16	.	TRBV3-1	TGTGCCAGCAGTTCCGATAGATGGATACCTAACTATGGCTACACCTTC	CASSSDRWIPNYGYTF
TRBJ1-1	many	19	TRBD1	TRBV18	TGTGCCAGCTCACTTACGGACAGGGGGCGTTCCAGTTCGAACACTGAAGCTTTCTTT	CASSLTDRGRSSSNTEAFF
TRBJ2-2	.	18	TRBD1	TRBV3-1	TGTGCCAGCACCTCGATCGAGACAGGGGGCGTGAGGACCGGGGAGCTGTTTTTT	CASTSIETGGVRTGELFF
TRBJ2-3	many	16	TRBD2	TRBV11-2	TGTGCCAGCAGCCTGTGGACTAGCGGATACACAGATACGCAGTATTTT	CASSLWTSGYTDTQYF
TRBJ2-5	few	14	.	TRBV7-2	TGTGCCAGCACCTCTACGGGGCGAGGGGAGACCCAGTACTTC	CASTSTGRGETQYF
TRBJ2-3	few	14	.	TRBV6-5	TGTGCCAGCATGCGATTTCGGCTGGCAGATACGCAGTATTTT	CASMRFRLADTQYF
TRBJ2-1	many	18	TRBD2	TRBV20-1	TGCAGTGCTAGAGGGGGACTAGCGGCCTTTAGCTCCTACAATGAGCAGTTCTTC	CSARGGLAAFSSYNEQFF
TRBJ2-5	.	14	.	TRBV18	TGTGCCAGCTCACCATCCGGGGACCAAGAGACCCAGTACTTC	CASSPSGDQETQYF
TRBJ2-7	.	14	.	TRBV6-5	TGTGCCAGCAGTTACAAGGGGAGCTCCTACGAGCAGTACTTC	CASSYKGSSYEQYF
TRBJ2-5	few	14	TRBD1	TRBV11-2	TGTGCCAGCAGCTCCGCGACAGGGGGTGTGACCCAGTACTTC	CASSSATGGVTQYF
TRBJ1-1	.	13	.	TRBV29-1	TGCAGCGGGGGGGGACGGACGAACACTGAAGCTTTCTTT	CSGGGRTNTEAFF
TRBJ2-2	many	16	.	TRBV11-2	TGTGCCAGCAGCTTTTTGCGCCAGAAGGGGACCGGGGAGCTGTTTTTT	CASSFLRQKGTGELFF
TRBJ1-2	many	12	.	TRBV12-3/TRBV12-4	TGTGCCAGCACCCTAGGTCGGGTTAGCTACACCTTC	CASTLGRVSYTF
TRBJ2-1	many	12	TRBD2	TRBV12-3/TRBV12-4	TGTGCCAGCAGCCTGACTAGCGACGCGCAGTTCTTC	CASSLTSDAQFF
TRBJ2-3	many	17	TRBD2	TRBV24-1	TGTGCCACCAGTGACCCCTCCTCTAGCGGGAGGGCCGATACGCAGTATTTT	CATSDPSSSGRADTQYF
TRBJ1-3	few	13	.	TRBV20-1	TGCAGTGCGGTACAGGGACCTGGAAACACCATATATTTT	CSAVQGPGNTIYF